The clone carrying this T cell receptor (beta chain) was found a few times. Antigen specificity is unknown. No treatment of any kind had been given to any patient before thyroid surgery. The sample comes from a study of metastatic and nonmetastatic thyroid tumors. Turning to the study itself: For malignant and benign thyroid patients, tumor or nodule tissue and blood were the sources whose repertoires were compared.

Study-wide results and limits: Patients with malignant thyroid tumors reportedly had significantly higher TCR beta diversity than those with benign nodules, in blood and tumor.

TCRdb reanalyzed the PCR reads via MiXCR. The sample has about 15,000 clones, less than 30% seen once; the top ten hold 15% to 18%. Looked up from germline, CDR1 is SNHLY and CDR2 is FYNNEI. Trimming stripped 2 bases from V and 2 bases from J, with 13 bases between. This CDR3 is 15 amino acids long. Material: tumor tissue. The chain couples TRBV2 to TRBJ2-7, with D possibly being TRBD2 (5 bases). The clonotype comes from a female donor with papillary thyroid cancer or a benign thyroid nodule (not recorded which). Some clones in this sample may be carry-over from other donors' samples. The CDR3 bases are TGTGCCAGCAGTGAATATAGGACTCCTGCCTACGAGCAGTACTTC. It is translated as CASSEYRTPAYEQYF.